Sequencing of this T cell receptor (beta chain) was carried out in a study of cytomegalovirus exposure and HLA in healthy donors (TCRdb year 2017). Some background on the complete study: In an earlier analysis of approximately 640 of the donors, 276 Gb of sequence data and approximately 100 million unique TCR beta sequences from some 170 million T cells were reported. The study profiled the T cell repertoires of hundreds of subjects by immunosequencing and related them to cytomegalovirus serostatus. The study combined high-throughput TCR immunosequencing, statistical association of individual TCRs with disease status, and machine learning to predict cytomegalovirus infection status. A later analysis re-analyzed previously published TCR beta repertoires from about 730 donors and added high-resolution HLA genotyping to study TCR occurrence patterns. An earlier analysis of approximately 630 of the donors applied high-throughput TCR beta sequencing to assess whether each TCR beta V gene segment acted as functional or pseudogenic. Besides the first cohort of 500 to 700 subjects, a separate validation cohort made up of over 100 different subjects was used. In a later genetic analysis, genome-wide SNP genotypes for about 65% of the roughly 670 donors were used, and that subset was treated as a discovery cohort. HLA typing covered class I and class II loci at four-digit resolution. Donor age, sex, ethnicity and CMV serostatus were compiled together with the repertoire data. The later analysis used no new phenotypic data to find candidate immune exposures, relying instead on TCR beta sequences and their occurrence across donors. Among some 400 genotyped donors of the cohort, an average of approximately 230,000 unique TCR beta nucleotide sequences were sequenced per donor, roughly 20% of them non-productive. The genetic ancestry cluster associated with self-reported Caucasian donors included 81% of the 300 to 450 genotyped donors. The study aimed to test whether cataloging public T cell receptors could reveal signatures of past pathogen exposure. Typing coverage differed by locus: A, B, C, DRB1 and DQB1 were typed in roughly 620-630 donors, DQA1 in about 500, DPA1 in approximately 610, and DPB1 in around 490. All discovery cohort repertoires had been generated on a single sequencing platform. Four to six DR-DQ haplotypes were handled as single units for association and clustering because linkage in the cohort was strong. An early release covering around 630 HLA-typed donors comprised roughly 300 gigabases of sequencing data and tens of millions of unique TCR sequences. General study outcomes and caveats: In the study, about 150 TCR beta chains were listed as associated with cytomegalovirus. In an earlier analysis of 500 to 650 of the donors, most TCR beta V segments appeared in productive rearrangements about 87% or about 30% of the time, broadly matching IMGT annotations. Across donors, most TCR sequences were observed very rarely, whereas some public TCRs were present in many individuals. The authors suggested that the approach could potentially be extended to other disease states and immunological phenotypes. A later analysis found that most CMV-associated TCR beta chains appeared HLA-restricted, with HLA associations seemingly driven largely by CMV exposure. A few of the identified cytomegalovirus-associated TCR beta chains were confirmed in vitro to be specific for cytomegalovirus antigens. A later analysis found that HLA-associated TCR beta chains were more clonally expanded and had lower generation probabilities than equally common non-associated chains. According to a later analysis, parvovirus B19, influenza, CMV and Epstein-Barr virus appeared linked to several top co-occurrence clusters. In a later genetic analysis, a missense DCLRE1C variant was associated with V-gene and J-gene trimming of TCR beta chains, and the association was replicated in an independent cohort. Immune exposure information for the cohort was limited to CMV serostatus. The classifier was reported to diagnose cytomegalovirus status with high specificity and sensitivity in both the original cohort and the validation cohort. A later analysis associated 15,000 to 20,000 TCR beta sequences with specific HLA alleles at a false discovery rate of 0.05. Correlated functional status among segregating V segments might reflect linkage disequilibrium, but an unknown experimental factor could not be ruled out. When HLA alleles, especially DR and DQ, strongly co-occurred, TCR associations were difficult to assign to individual alleles. This cohort had only TCR beta chains sequenced, and the lack of alpha or paired-chain data limited which features could be detected. Because the 87-base-pair reads could not distinguish some IMGT-functional V segments, including TRBV6-2 and TRBV6-3, those segments were excluded. A further reported finding was that TCR beta sequences accurately predicted the HLA-A and HLA-B alleles for most subjects in the first cohort. Because counts were too low, 15 to 20 rarely observed V segments, including chromosome 9 orphons, were excluded from the earlier analysis of some 590 of the donors. Sequencing depth was assumed to be roughly uniform across donors in the presence/absence analyses, though that assumption may not hold. In a later analysis, the rate of TCR association differed among HLA loci, with DRB1 alleles having the most associated TCRs and HLA-C alleles having the fewest. Compared with the approximately 670-donor mean, donors in an Asian-associated ancestry cluster had fewer N-insertions in productive TCRs, according to a later genetic analysis. Because HLA typing was unavailable for some donors at each locus, only the typed subset was used in association tests. The sequencing pipeline was judged likely to have produced a cluster of highly shared sequence variants as a technical artifact.

Receptor amplification or capture employed the immunoSEQ multiplex PCR assay. For the multiplex PCR, a mixture combining 60 forward primers for TCR Vbeta segments and 13 reverse primers for TCR Jbeta segments was used. Amplification of the CDR3 region of rearranged TCR beta genes was performed with a multiplex PCR assay on genomic DNA. Amplified TCR beta libraries were sequenced as 87-base-pair reads on the Illumina HiSeq System. On the study's bioinformatics: A later analysis counted tens of millions of unique TCR beta chains across the 550 to 700 repertoires, and 10 million to 11 million of these chains were shared by at least two donors. Raw reads were error-corrected and collapsed into unique sequences with a nearest-neighbor algorithm that merged closely related sequences to remove PCR and sequencing errors. V, D and J gene segments were assigned by aligning CDR3 sequences to IMGT reference sequences. For a sequence to be retained, at least a six-nucleotide match to both a V gene segment and a J gene segment was required. Rearrangements were called productive when the CDR3 lacked stop codons and stayed in frame with V and J; all others were non-productive. CDR3 was defined according to IMGT convention as the region running from the second conserved V-encoded cysteine to the conserved J-encoded phenylalanine. In an earlier analysis of around 640 of the donors, sequences lacking an unambiguous match to a single V gene segment were excluded. In an earlier analysis of a few hundred of the donors, V segments were called functional above 56.7% productive rearrangements and were called segregating when the between-donor standard deviation exceeded 5%. A statistical classification framework was built to diagnose cytomegalovirus status from the catalog of TCR beta chain sequences. In a later analysis, V and J genes were assigned by comparing TCR nucleotide sequences against IMGT/GENE-DB human TR gene sequences. A later analysis assigned CDR3 sequences and most-parsimonious VDJ recombination scenarios with the TCRdist pipeline. In a later analysis, each TCR beta chain was defined by its CDR3 amino acid sequence together with its V-gene family, and reads without a unique V-gene family were excluded. In a later analysis, around 600 highly shared, low-generation-probability nucleotide sequences were removed to address suspected cross-contamination and a sequencing artifact. For each public chain, a later analysis derived a clonal expansion index from normalized ranks of inferred template counts within each repertoire. In a later analysis, generation probabilities were computed with a VDJ recombination model fitted to out-of-frame rearrangements, and the resulting probabilities were checked against IGoR. In a later analysis, hypergeometric tests were used to score TCR-TCR, TCR-HLA and TCR-CMV co-occurrence, with a repertoire-size bias correction applied to TCR pairs. False discovery rates were estimated in a later analysis by permuting HLA or CMV assignments 20 times. In a later analysis, co-occurring TCRs were grouped using DBSCAN, and TCRdist sequence similarity was added for clustering within HLA-allele-positive subsets. Repertoires with fewer than 30,000 or more than 120,000 public chains, plus five repertoires with anomalous nucleotide sharing, were excluded from co-occurrence clustering. This immuneACCESS table, as held by TCRdb, lists in-frame sequences with V and J called but not all clones. Of the missing ones, under half trace to an unresolved V gene in checked studies; the others have no known cause. That table is the source of V, J and clone size, and D and trimming were worked out from the DNA. The sample contains some 180,000 clones, roughly 9.4% of them found a single time. The top ten constitute about 1.2% of the sample.

In total, fewer than 750 healthy bone marrow donors made up the cohort. Cohort members were all nominally healthy when sampled, although unrecorded immune exposures were likely present. The donor tested CMV seropositive and was one of the 289 seropositive cohort members. Each donor provided a peripheral blood sample, and peripheral blood mononuclear cells were used for TCR beta sequencing. Genomic DNA was extracted from the blood cell samples with the Qiagen DNeasy Blood Extraction Kit. The CDR3 runs 14 residues from the cysteine to the phenylalanine. The entry retains the CDR3 DNA only, 42 bases that are in frame from base 1. CDR1 and CDR2, per the germline V gene, are SGHDN and FVKESK. Between the V and J ends, shortened by 1 base and 4 bases respectively, the junction contains 10 bases. This clone was detected a few times. Which antigen it targets is not known. No qualities accompany the bases; no much larger clone lies one base away.

The chain employs TRBV14 and TRBJ2-5, with no D gene named confidently. Sequences were obtained from PBMCs. The TCR comes from a woman aged 25 to 45 in good health and CMV-seropositive. The nucleotides are TGTGCCAGCAGCCAAGCCATGCGTGGAGAGACCCAGTACTTC. It is translated as CASSQAMRGETQYF.